A selection of T cell receptor beta chains follows, all from one sample in a study of blood T cell repertoires in COVID-19. Using immunoSEQ multiplex PCR, the repertoire was profiled, and TCRdb retains in-frame clones only, with some absent. Among more than 95,000 clones, around 74% were seen once, and the ten largest hold around 5.2%. Source material: peripheral blood. These receptors all stem from a man aged 60 to 75 with acute or convalescent COVID-19. The CDR3 runs from the conserved cysteine through the conserved F or W. D genes are given only for firm matches. Size tells how often a clone was seen (once, few, many) or the class of an expanded clone, and some rows leave it out.

CDR3 protein: CASRKDGTFGEKLFF
CDR3 DNA: TGTGCCAGCAGAAAGGACGGGACATTCGGTGAAAAACTGTTTTTT
clone size: once
V gene: TRBV6-6
D gene: -
J gene: TRBJ1-4

CDR3 protein: CASSIFGLSNQPQHF
CDR3 DNA: TGTGCCAGTAGTATTTTCGGGTTATCAAATCAGCCCCAGCATTTT
clone size: -
V gene: TRBV19
D gene: -
J gene: TRBJ1-5

CDR3 protein: CASSLSSGRGAYEQYF
CDR3 DNA: TGTGCCAGCAGCTTAAGTAGCGGGCGGGGGGCCTACGAGCAGTACTTC
clone size: -
V gene: TRBV7-9
D gene: TRBD2
J gene: TRBJ2-7

CDR3 protein: CASSQAISGRGEQYF
CDR3 DNA: TGTGCCAGCAGCCAAGCTATTAGCGGGAGGGGCGAGCAGTACTTC
clone size: few
V gene: TRBV3-1/TRBV3-2
D gene: TRBD2
J gene: TRBJ2-7

CDR3 protein: CASSDGRGGTDTQYF
CDR3 DNA: TGTGCCAGCAGTGACGGCAGGGGGGGCACAGATACGCAGTATTTT
clone size: -
V gene: TRBV6-4
D gene: -
J gene: TRBJ2-3

CDR3 protein: CASNMAGSYTGELFF
CDR3 DNA: TGTGCCAGTAATATGGCAGGGTCATACACCGGGGAGCTGTTTTTT
clone size: -
V gene: TRBV19
D gene: -
J gene: TRBJ2-2

CDR3 protein: CASSIFGQGATDTQYF
CDR3 DNA: TGTGCCAGCAGCATTTTCGGACAGGGCGCCACAGATACGCAGTATTTT
clone size: -
V gene: TRBV7-8
D gene: TRBD1
J gene: TRBJ2-3

CDR3 protein: CASSKGTSGTVSYEQYF
CDR3 DNA: TGTGCCAGCAGTAAAGGGACTAGCGGGACGGTCTCCTACGAGCAGTACTTC
clone size: -
V gene: TRBV7-9
D gene: TRBD2
J gene: TRBJ2-7

CDR3 protein: CASSLGTSGSLDTQYF
CDR3 DNA: TGTGCCAGCAGCCTGGGGACTAGCGGGAGCCTAGATACGCAGTATTTT
clone size: -
V gene: TRBV3-1/TRBV3-2
D gene: TRBD2
J gene: TRBJ2-3

CDR3 protein: CASSSGQGREQYF
CDR3 DNA: TGTGCCAGCAGCTCCGGACAAGGGCGCGAGCAGTACTTC
clone size: -
V gene: TRBV7-3
D gene: -
J gene: TRBJ2-7

CDR3 protein: CASSGGMNTEAFF
CDR3 DNA: TGTGCCAGCTCAGGGGGCATGAACACTGAAGCTTTCTTT
clone size: -
V gene: TRBV18
D gene: -
J gene: TRBJ1-1

CDR3 protein: CAISETSGGAVSQYF
CDR3 DNA: TGTGCCATCAGTGAGACCAGCGGGGGGGCCGTTTCACAGTATTTT
clone size: few
V gene: TRBV10-3
D gene: TRBD2
J gene: TRBJ2-3

CDR3 protein: CASSALTVRTEAFF
CDR3 DNA: TGTGCCAGCAGTGCCCTGACAGTTAGGACTGAAGCTTTCTTT
clone size: -
V gene: TRBV25-1
D gene: -
J gene: TRBJ1-1

CDR3 protein: CATSDSGALGQSIYGYTF
CDR3 DNA: TGTGCCACCAGTGATTCGGGCGCCCTCGGACAGTCCATCTATGGCTACACCTTC
clone size: -
V gene: TRBV24-1
D gene: -
J gene: TRBJ1-2

CDR3 protein: CASSQGQGSYGYTF
CDR3 DNA: TGCGCCAGCAGCCAAGGACAGGGAAGCTATGGCTACACCTTC
clone size: -
V gene: TRBV4-1
D gene: TRBD1
J gene: TRBJ1-2

CDR3 protein: CASLQDFYGYTF
CDR3 DNA: TGTGCCAGCTTACAGGATTTCTATGGCTACACCTTC
clone size: few
V gene: TRBV12-3/TRBV12-4
D gene: -
J gene: TRBJ1-2

CDR3 protein: CASSLDRGIGELFF
CDR3 DNA: TGTGCCAGCAGCTTAGATCGGGGGATCGGGGAGCTGTTTTTT
clone size: -
V gene: TRBV7-8
D gene: -
J gene: TRBJ2-2

CDR3 protein: CASTYGLAGSTDTQYF
CDR3 DNA: TGTGCCAGCACTTATGGACTAGCGGGTAGCACAGATACGCAGTATTTT
clone size: -
V gene: TRBV5-6
D gene: TRBD2
J gene: TRBJ2-3

CDR3 protein: CATSREGWQGNQPQHF
CDR3 DNA: TGTGCCACCAGCAGAGAAGGATGGCAGGGAAACCAGCCCCAGCATTTT
clone size: few
V gene: TRBV15
D gene: -
J gene: TRBJ1-5

CDR3 protein: CASSSQGGAYEQYF
CDR3 DNA: TGTGCCAGCAGCTCCCAAGGGGGGGCCTACGAGCAGTACTTC
clone size: -
V gene: TRBV13
D gene: -
J gene: TRBJ2-7

CDR3 protein: CASGERAGGQPQHF
CDR3 DNA: TGCGCCAGCGGGGAACGGGCGGGCGGTCAGCCCCAGCATTTT
clone size: -
V gene: TRBV5-1
D gene: -
J gene: TRBJ1-5

CDR3 protein: CASSSGTGRQGSPYGYTF
CDR3 DNA: TGCGCCAGCAGCAGTGGAACTGGAAGACAGGGAAGCCCCTATGGCTACACCTTC
clone size: -
V gene: TRBV5-1
D gene: TRBD1
J gene: TRBJ1-2

CDR3 protein: CASSQRKGDLEEQYF
CDR3 DNA: TGTGCCAGCAGCCAGAGGAAAGGGGATCTCGAGGAGCAGTACTTC
clone size: -
V gene: TRBV3-1/TRBV3-2
D gene: -
J gene: TRBJ2-7

CDR3 protein: CASSQGLAGTYEQYF
CDR3 DNA: TGTGCCAGCAGCCAGGGACTAGCGGGGACCTACGAGCAGTACTTC
clone size: -
V gene: TRBV7-2
D gene: TRBD2
J gene: TRBJ2-7

CDR3 protein: CASGPLLAVTGELFF
CDR3 DNA: TGTGCCAGCGGGCCCTTGCTAGCGGTGACCGGGGAGCTGTTTTTT
clone size: few
V gene: TRBV11-2
D gene: TRBD2
J gene: TRBJ2-2

CDR3 protein: CASSPSVAGGRTGELFF
CDR3 DNA: TGTGCCAGCAGCCCATCGGTAGCGGGGGGGCGCACCGGGGAGCTGTTTTTT
clone size: once
V gene: TRBV7-3
D gene: TRBD2
J gene: TRBJ2-2

CDR3 protein: CATRLVIIRDKGYGYTF
CDR3 DNA: TGTGCCACCAGGTTGGTTATAATCAGGGACAAGGGCTATGGCTACACCTTC
clone size: -
V gene: TRBV21-1
D gene: -
J gene: TRBJ1-2

CDR3 protein: CASRTTGTGGVNTEAFF
CDR3 DNA: TGTGCCAGCAGGACAACCGGGACAGGGGGCGTGAACACTGAAGCTTTCTTT
clone size: -
V gene: TRBV27
D gene: TRBD1
J gene: TRBJ1-1

CDR3 protein: CASSDGGEKLFF
CDR3 DNA: TGTGCCAGCAGCGACGGAGGGGAAAAACTGTTTTTT
clone size: few
V gene: TRBV7-8
D gene: -
J gene: TRBJ1-4

CDR3 protein: CASRPRTSGRDNEQFF
CDR3 DNA: TGTGCCAGCAGACCCCGAACTAGCGGGAGAGACAATGAGCAGTTCTTC
clone size: -
V gene: TRBV11-3
D gene: TRBD2
J gene: TRBJ2-1

CDR3 protein: CSVRHSHEAFF
CDR3 DNA: TGCAGCGTCCGACACAGCCATGAAGCTTTCTTT
clone size: -
V gene: TRBV29-1
D gene: -
J gene: TRBJ1-1

CDR3 protein: CASSLTQNTGELFF
CDR3 DNA: TGTGCCAGCAGCCTTACACAGAACACCGGGGAGCTGTTTTTT
clone size: once
V gene: TRBV7-9
D gene: -
J gene: TRBJ2-2

CDR3 protein: CVRSHRGGGYTF
CDR3 DNA: TGTGTCAGAAGTCACAGGGGCGGCGGCTACACCTTC
clone size: -
V gene: TRBV7-5
D gene: -
J gene: TRBJ1-2

CDR3 protein: CASAPGGSSYNEQFF
CDR3 DNA: TGTGCCAGCGCTCCCGGCGGGAGCTCCTACAATGAGCAGTTCTTC
clone size: -
V gene: TRBV11-3
D gene: TRBD2
J gene: TRBJ2-1

CDR3 protein: CASSSNRGVNTEAFF
CDR3 DNA: TGCGCCAGCAGCTCAAACAGGGGAGTGAACACTGAAGCTTTCTTT
clone size: -
V gene: TRBV5-1
D gene: TRBD1
J gene: TRBJ1-1

CDR3 protein: CAISEAATGGSLAKNIQYF
CDR3 DNA: TGTGCCATCAGTGAGGCGGCAACAGGGGGCTCACTAGCCAAAAACATTCAGTACTTC
clone size: -
V gene: TRBV10-3
D gene: TRBD1
J gene: TRBJ2-4

CDR3 protein: CASRGTGVFRNEQFF
CDR3 DNA: TGTGCCAGTAGAGGGACAGGGGTTTTTCGGAATGAGCAGTTCTTC
clone size: once
V gene: TRBV19
D gene: TRBD1
J gene: TRBJ2-1

CDR3 protein: CASSHGSNQPQHF
CDR3 DNA: TGTGCCAGCAGCCACGGGAGTAACCAGCCCCAGCATTTT
clone size: -
V gene: TRBV7-9
D gene: -
J gene: TRBJ1-5

CDR3 protein: CASSQDGTSGGASYEQYF
CDR3 DNA: TGTGCCAGCAGCCAAGATGGGACTAGCGGGGGGGCCTCCTACGAGCAGTACTTC
clone size: once
V gene: TRBV4-2
D gene: TRBD2
J gene: TRBJ2-7

CDR3 protein: CATSDPRGPDTQYF
CDR3 DNA: TGTGCCACCAGTGATCCCAGGGGCCCAGATACGCAGTATTTT
clone size: -
V gene: TRBV24-1
D gene: -
J gene: TRBJ2-3

CDR3 protein: CASSVLGTSGGASEQFF
CDR3 DNA: TGTGCCAGCAGCGTCCTCGGGACTAGCGGGGGGGCCAGTGAGCAGTTCTTC
clone size: -
V gene: TRBV9
D gene: TRBD2
J gene: TRBJ2-1

CDR3 protein: CATSAGQDRNQPQHF
CDR3 DNA: TGTGCCACCAGCGCCGGACAGGACCGCAATCAGCCCCAGCATTTT
clone size: -
V gene: TRBV15
D gene: TRBD1
J gene: TRBJ1-5

CDR3 protein: CASSEALSMNTEAFF
CDR3 DNA: TGTGCCAGCAGTGAAGCGCTCAGTATGAACACTGAAGCTTTCTTT
clone size: -
V gene: TRBV6-1
D gene: -
J gene: TRBJ1-1

CDR3 protein: CASSPDKGVRGYTF
CDR3 DNA: TGTGCCAGCTCACCCGACAAGGGGGTGCGTGGCTACACCTTC
clone size: -
V gene: TRBV18
D gene: -
J gene: TRBJ1-2

CDR3 protein: CASSPEVRGLSYEQYF
CDR3 DNA: TGTGCCAGCAGCCCCGAGGTGCGCGGGCTTTCCTACGAGCAGTACTTC
clone size: -
V gene: TRBV7-6
D gene: -
J gene: TRBJ2-7

CDR3 protein: CASSANGQAYGYTF
CDR3 DNA: TGTGCCAGCAGCGCCAACGGACAGGCCTATGGCTACACCTTC
clone size: -
V gene: TRBV7-9
D gene: TRBD1
J gene: TRBJ1-2

CDR3 protein: CASSVQAGARANYGYTF
CDR3 DNA: TGTGCCAGCAGCGTACAGGCAGGGGCTAGAGCTAACTATGGCTACACCTTC
clone size: -
V gene: TRBV9
D gene: -
J gene: TRBJ1-2

CDR3 protein: CASSLTRQGQAFF
CDR3 DNA: TGTGCCAGCAGCTTAACCCGACAGGGGCAAGCTTTCTTT
clone size: once
V gene: TRBV7-3
D gene: TRBD1
J gene: TRBJ1-1

CDR3 protein: CASSGLEELFF
CDR3 DNA: TGTGCCAGCAGTGGTTTAGAGGAGCTGTTTTTT
clone size: few
V gene: TRBV25-1
D gene: -
J gene: TRBJ2-2

CDR3 protein: CASSLSGTVYEQYF
CDR3 DNA: TGTGCCAGCAGCCTTAGCGGGACCGTCTACGAGCAGTACTTC
clone size: -
V gene: TRBV2
D gene: TRBD2
J gene: TRBJ2-7

CDR3 protein: CASRRDSNYGYTF
CDR3 DNA: TGTGCCAGCAGGCGGGACAGTAACTATGGCTACACCTTC
clone size: -
V gene: TRBV6-5
D gene: TRBD1
J gene: TRBJ1-2

CDR3 protein: CASSQTGQPQHF
CDR3 DNA: TGTGCCAGCAGCCAAACGGGACAGCCCCAGCATTTT
clone size: -
V gene: TRBV3-1/TRBV3-2
D gene: -
J gene: TRBJ1-5

CDR3 protein: CATSNAGQGSDTQYF
CDR3 DNA: TGTGCCACCAGTAACGCGGGACAGGGTTCAGATACGCAGTATTTT
clone size: -
V gene: TRBV24-1
D gene: TRBD1
J gene: TRBJ2-3

CDR3 protein: CAISPGLAQETQYF
CDR3 DNA: TGTGCCATCAGCCCGGGACTAGCGCAAGAGACCCAGTACTTC
clone size: -
V gene: TRBV10-3
D gene: TRBD2
J gene: TRBJ2-5

CDR3 protein: CASSPQIGQPQHF
CDR3 DNA: TGTGCCAGCAGCCCCCAAATCGGTCAGCCCCAGCATTTT
clone size: -
V gene: TRBV7-3
D gene: -
J gene: TRBJ1-5

CDR3 protein: CASSQDRRQTMEAFF
CDR3 DNA: TGTGCCAGCAGCCAAGATCGCCGACAGACGATGGAAGCTTTCTTT
clone size: -
V gene: TRBV14
D gene: -
J gene: TRBJ1-1

CDR3 protein: CASSTGSTDTQYF
CDR3 DNA: TGTGCCAGCAGTACAGGTAGCACAGATACGCAGTATTTT
clone size: -
V gene: TRBV6-5
D gene: -
J gene: TRBJ2-3

CDR3 protein: CASSKRLAGAQGNEQFF
CDR3 DNA: TGTGCCAGCAGCAAGAGACTAGCGGGAGCCCAGGGGAATGAGCAGTTCTTC
clone size: -
V gene: TRBV7-8
D gene: TRBD2
J gene: TRBJ2-1

CDR3 protein: CASATRGTGTEAFF
CDR3 DNA: TGTGCCAGCGCCACCAGGGGTACGGGCACTGAAGCTTTCTTT
clone size: few
V gene: TRBV2
D gene: -
J gene: TRBJ1-1

CDR3 protein: CATSERDGGIQETQYF
CDR3 DNA: TGTGCCACCAGTGAGCGGGACGGAGGGATTCAAGAGACCCAGTACTTC
clone size: -
V gene: TRBV24-1
D gene: -
J gene: TRBJ2-5